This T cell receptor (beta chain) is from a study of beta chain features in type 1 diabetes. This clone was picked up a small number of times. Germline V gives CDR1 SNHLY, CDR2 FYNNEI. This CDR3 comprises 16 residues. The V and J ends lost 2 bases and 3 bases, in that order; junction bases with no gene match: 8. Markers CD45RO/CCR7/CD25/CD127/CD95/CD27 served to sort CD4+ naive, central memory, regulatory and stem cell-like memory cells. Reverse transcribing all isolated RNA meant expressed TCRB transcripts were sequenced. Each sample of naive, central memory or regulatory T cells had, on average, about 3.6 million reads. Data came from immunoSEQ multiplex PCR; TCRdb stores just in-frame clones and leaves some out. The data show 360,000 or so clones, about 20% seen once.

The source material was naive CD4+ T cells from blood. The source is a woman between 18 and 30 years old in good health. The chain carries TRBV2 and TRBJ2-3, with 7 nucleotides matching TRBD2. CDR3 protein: CASSEFRTSFTDTQYF. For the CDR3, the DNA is TGTGCCAGCAGTGAATTCCGGACTAGTTTTACAGATACGCAGTATTTT.